A single sample gave rise to the 13 T cell receptor beta chains below, sequenced in a study of shared clonotypes between healthy human individuals. Measured with immunoSEQ multiplex PCR; TCRdb has only the in-frame clones, and not every one. The profile shows 2 million to 2.5 million clones, approximately 93% of them singletons. The sequenced sample consisted of naive CD4+ T cells from PBMCs. Described subset: CD45RA+ positively selected. The receptors derive from a man aged 18 to 29 in good health. Some clones in this sample may be carry-over from other donors' samples.

The CDR3 DNA reads as TGTGCCAGCAGTTTATCTCCGGGACAGGGCTCTGGAAACACCATATATTTT. This translates into CASSLSPGQGSGNTIYF. The V call is TRBV27, the J call TRBJ1-3; 9 positions agree with TRBD1. Per the germline V gene, CDR1 is MNHEY and CDR2 is SMNVEV (reference sequence). V was clipped by 0 bases and J by 0 bases; unmatched bases: 3. The CDR3 is made up of 17 amino acids.

CDR3 sequence reads: CASSPDGGFAGELFF. CDR3 DNA: TGCGCCAGCAGCCCGGATGGCGGGTTCGCCGGGGAGCTGTTTTTT. The chain links TRBV5-1 to TRBJ2-2; tentatively, D is TRBD2 (5 bases). Trimming removed 4 bases at V and 6 bases at J, with 16 bases between. The V gene's germline CDR1 is SGHRS and CDR2 YFSETQ. The CDR3 extends over 15 amino acids.

The CDR3 sequence is CASSASTRGNTIYF. As DNA, the CDR3 is TGTGCCAGCAGTGCCTCAACCCGGGGAAACACCATATATTTT. The chain is built from TRBV25-1 and TRBJ1-3; no clear D. CDR1 is MGHDK and CDR2 is SYGVNS in the germline V gene. Trimming took 4 bases from V and 4 from J, leaving 11 bases between them. This CDR3 is 14 amino acids long.

This chain joins TRBV4-1 and TRBJ1-2, with D possibly matching TRBD1 (5 bases). The germline V gene encodes CDR1 MGHRA and CDR2 YSYEKL. The V end was cut by 0 bases, the J end by 8 bases, with 19 bases between. This CDR3 contains 16 residues. The CDR3 here is CASSQDPGTGSGGYTF. The CDR3 region has the DNA TGCGCCAGCAGCCAAGATCCGGGGACGGGGTCGGGCGGCTACACCTTC.

The chain recombines TRBV18 with TRBJ1-3; D unclear. CDR1 and CDR2 (germline): KGHSH, LQKENI. Trimming cost V 1 base and J 5 bases, with 21 bases left between them. The CDR3 contains 18 residues. CDR3: CASSPLITATPGRNTIYF. DNA of the CDR3: TGTGCCAGCTCACCACTTATAACGGCCACTCCGGGCAGAAACACCATATATTTT.

This chain joins TRBV28 and TRBJ1-3, with D tentatively TRBD1 (5 bases). The CDR3 is 12 residues long. In germline, CDR1 is MDHEN, CDR2 SYDVKM. Trimming took off 11 bases at V and 0 bases at J, with 8 bases between the two ends. The chain's CDR3 is CASGGSGNTIYF. In DNA, the CDR3 is TGTGCCTCCGGGGGCTCTGGAAACACCATATATTTT.

The chain recombines TRBV19 with TRBJ2-2, with no clear D. CDR1 LNHDA and CDR2 SQIVND come from the germline V gene (reference sequence). The CDR3 is 16 amino acids. Trimming took off 0 bases at V and 5 bases at J, with 13 bases between the two ends. CDR3: CASSIDQREWTGELFF. The CDR3 coding sequence is TGTGCCAGTAGTATAGATCAAAGGGAATGGACCGGGGAGCTGTTTTTT.

Points on this clone: The same CDR3 arises from other DNA sequences in this sample as well. V is TRBV7-9 and J is TRBJ2-5; 12 bases agree with TRBD2. The CDR3 is made up of 14 amino acids. Per the germline V gene, CDR1 is SEHNR and CDR2 is FQNEAQ (reference sequence). V lost 5 bases and J lost 3; bases outside the gene matches: 1. The CDR3 loop is CASSRTSGKETQYF. DNA of the CDR3: TGTGCCAGCAGCCGGACTAGCGGGAAAGAGACCCAGTACTTC.

With regard to this clone: Other DNA sequences in this sample translate to the same CDR3. The chain uses TRBV18 and TRBJ2-7; D unresolved. The germline V gene encodes CDR1 KGHSH and CDR2 LQKENI. The germline V and J ends were trimmed by 3 bases and 1 base, with 4 bases remaining between them. The CDR3 length is 12 residues. The CDR3 sequence is CASSPASYEQYF. The CDR3 region has the DNA TGTGCCAGCTCACCTGCATCCTACGAGCAGTACTTC.

J is TRBJ1-4 and V is TRBV2; 10 bases map to TRBD1. V gave up 6 bases and J gave up 8 bases; unmatched junction bases: 9. Germline-derived CDR1 and CDR2 are SNHLY and FYNNEI. The length of the CDR3 is 15 residues. As DNA, the CDR3 is TGTGCCAGCAGAGAAAGACAGGGGGCGGGGGAAAAACTGTTTTTT. It yields the protein CASRERQGAGEKLFF. The variable domain in full, with the rest retrieved from reference TRBV2 and TRBJ1-4, is EPEVTQTPSHQVTQMGQEVILRCVPISNHLYFYWYRQILGQKVEFLVSFYNNEISEKSEIFDDQFSVERPDGSNFTLKIRSTKLEDSAMYFCASRERQGAGEKLFFGSGTQLSVL.

The sample holds one count of this clone. The chain recombines TRBV7-3 with TRBJ2-2; D uncertain. The CDR3 runs 14 residues. V lost 4 bases to trimming and J lost 8 bases, with 14 bases between them. Germline loops: CDR1 SGHTA, CDR2 FQGTGA. The DNA for the CDR3 is TGTGCCAGCAGCTCGAACATTGTGTCAGGGGAGCTGTTTTTT. Translated: CASSSNIVSGELFF.

The chain recombines TRBV27 with TRBJ2-1, with D possibly TRBD2 on 5 matching bases. Germline V gene lookup returns CDR1 MNHEY and CDR2 SMNVEV (reference sequence). This CDR3 spans 14 amino acids. V was pared by 2 bases and J by 4 bases, with 9 bases between. DNA for the CDR3: TGTGCCAGCAGTTTACTCGGGGTTTACAATGAGCAGTTCTTC. Amino acid sequence: CASSLLGVYNEQFF.

This chain uses TRBV28 with TRBJ2-3; 10 nucleotides align to TRBD2. Losses at the gene ends were 2 bases for V and 2 bases for J; bases not matched to a gene: 7. Germline-derived CDR1 and CDR2 are MDHEN and SYDVKM. CDR3 size: 17 residues. DNA of the CDR3: TGTGCCAGCAGTTTAATGACTAGCGGGTCAAACACAGATACGCAGTATTTT. It codes for CASSLMTSGSNTDTQYF.